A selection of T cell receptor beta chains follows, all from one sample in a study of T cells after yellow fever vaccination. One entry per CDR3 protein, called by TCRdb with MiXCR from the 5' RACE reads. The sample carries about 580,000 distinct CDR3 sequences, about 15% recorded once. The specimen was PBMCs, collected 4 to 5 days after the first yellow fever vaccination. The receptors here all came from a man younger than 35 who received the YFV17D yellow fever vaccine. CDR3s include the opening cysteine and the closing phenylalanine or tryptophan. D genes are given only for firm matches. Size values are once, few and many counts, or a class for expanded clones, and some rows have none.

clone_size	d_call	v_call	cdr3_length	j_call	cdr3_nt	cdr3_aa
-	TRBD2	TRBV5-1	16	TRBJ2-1	TGCGCCAGCAGGCCTAGCGGGGTCAACTCCTACAATGAGCAGTTCTTC	CASRPSGVNSYNEQFF
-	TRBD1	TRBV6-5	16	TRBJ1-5	TGTGCCAGCAGTTACCTCCAGGGGGATCGGAATCAGCCCCAGCATTTT	CASSYLQGDRNQPQHF
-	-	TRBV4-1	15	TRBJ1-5	TGCGCCAGCAGCCCGGGGGACATATCTAATCAGCCCCAGCATTTT	CASSPGDISNQPQHF
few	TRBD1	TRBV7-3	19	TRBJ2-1	TGTGCCAGCAGCTTAATGGGGGACAGGGATCGGACTAGACCAAATGAGCAGTTCTTC	CASSLMGDRDRTRPNEQFF
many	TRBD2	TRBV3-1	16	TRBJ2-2	TGTGCCAGCAGCCAAGGGACTAGCGACTACACCGGGGAGCTGTTTTTT	CASSQGTSDYTGELFF
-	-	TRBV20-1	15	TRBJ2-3	TGCAGTGCCCCCGGGACCGGGGGGCCCGCCAATACGCAGTATTTT	CSAPGTGGPANTQYF
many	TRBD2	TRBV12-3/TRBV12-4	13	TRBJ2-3	TGTGCCAGCAGTTTAGGGGAGGGGGATACGCAGTATTTT	CASSLGEGDTQYF
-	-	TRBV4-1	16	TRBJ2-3	TGCGCCAGCAGCCAAGAAGTCGCGGGCCACACAGATACGCAGTATTTT	CASSQEVAGHTDTQYF
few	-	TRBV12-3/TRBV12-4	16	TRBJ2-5	TGTGCCAGCAGTTTTGGCGCGGGGTACCCCCAAGAGACCCAGTACTTC	CASSFGAGYPQETQYF
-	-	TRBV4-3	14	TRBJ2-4	TGCGCCAGCAGCCAAGTTGGGACGGAGTCCATTCAGTACTTC	CASSQVGTESIQYF
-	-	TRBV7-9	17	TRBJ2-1	TGTGCCAGCAGCTCCCTCCTGGAGGGGAGCTCCTACAATGAGCAGTTCTTC	CASSSLLEGSSYNEQFF
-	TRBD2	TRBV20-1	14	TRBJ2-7	TGCAGTGCCCTCGGAGGTTGGGGGGGGGACGAGCAGTACTTC	CSALGGWGGDEQYF
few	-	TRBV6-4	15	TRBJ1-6	TGTGCCAGCAGTGAGAGCCCGGGAGGCAATTCACCCCTCCACTTT	CASSESPGGNSPLHF
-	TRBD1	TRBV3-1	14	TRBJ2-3	TGTGCCAGCAGCCACAGGGGGCTGGCAGATACGCAGTATTTT	CASSHRGLADTQYF
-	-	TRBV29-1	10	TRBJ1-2	TGCAGCGTTGGCGTGGATGGCTACACCTTC	CSVGVDGYTF
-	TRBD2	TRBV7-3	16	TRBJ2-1	TGTGCCAGCAGCTTACGAGCGGGGGACCTCTACAATGAGCAGTTCTTC	CASSLRAGDLYNEQFF
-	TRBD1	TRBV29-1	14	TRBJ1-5	TGCAGCGTCGGCGGACAGGGGGACAATCAGCCCCAGCATTTT	CSVGGQGDNQPQHF
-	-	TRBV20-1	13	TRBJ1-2	TGCAGTGCTAGACCCGAGGGAGGCTATGGCTACACCTTC	CSARPEGGYGYTF
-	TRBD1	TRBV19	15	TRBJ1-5	TGTGCCAGTAATCCAGACAGGGCAGGGGGTCAGCCCCAGCATTTT	CASNPDRAGGQPQHF
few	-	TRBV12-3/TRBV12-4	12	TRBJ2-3	TGTGCCAGCAGTTTAGAGGAGGGTACGCAGTATTTT	CASSLEEGTQYF
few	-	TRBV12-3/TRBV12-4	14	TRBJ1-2	TGTGCCAGCAGTTTGGGGGGCCCTCACTATGGCTACACCTTC	CASSLGGPHYGYTF
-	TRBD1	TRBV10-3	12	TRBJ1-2	TGTGCCATCCGGGACAGGGGGGAAGGCTACACCTTC	CAIRDRGEGYTF
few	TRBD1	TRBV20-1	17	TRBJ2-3	TGCAGTGCTCTCAGACAGGGGGTATTTGCTAGCACAGATACGCAGTATTTT	CSALRQGVFASTDTQYF
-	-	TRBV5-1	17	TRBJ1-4	TGCGCCAGCAGCTTTACCGGGACAACTGCAACTAATGAAAAACTGTTTTTT	CASSFTGTTATNEKLFF
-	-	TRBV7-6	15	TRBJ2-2	TGTGCCAGCAGCTTAGTGACAAGCCCCACCGGGGAGCTGTTTTTT	CASSLVTSPTGELFF
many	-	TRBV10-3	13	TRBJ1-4	TGTGCCACGACAACCAGGGAGGAAGAAAAACTGTTTTTT	CATTTREEEKLFF
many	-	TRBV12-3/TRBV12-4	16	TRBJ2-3	TGTGCCAGCAGGACCGCGCCGGGGTTAGGCACAGATACGCAGTATTTT	CASRTAPGLGTDTQYF
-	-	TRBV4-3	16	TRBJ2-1	TGCGCCAGCAGCCAAAACCCAAGAAACGTCTACAATGAGCAGTTCTTC	CASSQNPRNVYNEQFF
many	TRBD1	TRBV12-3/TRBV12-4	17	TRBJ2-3	TGTGCCAGCAGTGATCGTTCGGGACAGGTTAGCGCAGATACGCAGTATTTT	CASSDRSGQVSADTQYF
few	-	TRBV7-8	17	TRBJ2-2	TGTGCCAGCAGCGTAGGTCGCACAGGACCCCCTTTGGGGGAGCTGTTTTTT	CASSVGRTGPPLGELFF
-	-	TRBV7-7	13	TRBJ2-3	TGTGCCAGCAGCCCGGGTAATCGTGATACGCAGTATTTT	CASSPGNRDTQYF
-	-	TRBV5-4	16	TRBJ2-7	TGTGCCAGCAGCTTGGGGGGTGGAACCGTCTTCTACGAGCAGTACTTC	CASSLGGGTVFYEQYF
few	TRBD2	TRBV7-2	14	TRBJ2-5	TGTGCCAGCAGCTCCGGGACTAGCGGGCAGACCCAGTACTTC	CASSSGTSGQTQYF